A selection of T cell receptor beta chains follows, all from one sample in a study of shared clonotypes between healthy human individuals. Sequencing used immunoSEQ multiplex PCR; TCRdb keeps in-frame clones, though not all of them. This table has some 450,000 clones, 60% to 80% appearing once. The sample consisted of PBMCs. All receptors derive from a woman between 40 and 50 years old in good health. Some clones in this sample may be carry-over from other donors' samples. Both conserved end residues are part of each CDR3. The D gene is left open where the match is weak. Some rows have no size entry. The others give once, few or many, or a class for an expanded clone.

V	J	D	size	DNA	CDR3
TRBV30	TRBJ1-2	NA	NA	TGTGCCTGGAGTTTTCTAAGTAACTATGGCTACACCTTC	CAWSFLSNYGYTF
TRBV19	TRBJ1-3	NA	NA	TGTGCCAGTATGAGGGGCAGCTCTGGAAACACCATATATTTT	CASMRGSSGNTIYF
TRBV28	TRBJ1-5	NA	NA	TGTGCCAGCAGTTTACTTCAGGGGCCCCAGCATTTT	CASSLLQGPQHF
TRBV5-1	TRBJ1-4	TRBD1	NA	TGCGCCAGCAGCTGGCAGGGGGCTGGTAATGAAAAACTGTTTTTT	CASSWQGAGNEKLFF
TRBV7-2	TRBJ2-1	NA	NA	TGTGCCAGCAGCTTAATGGGCCCCAATGAGCAGTTCTTC	CASSLMGPNEQFF
TRBV7-2	TRBJ1-2	NA	NA	TGTGCCAGCAGCCGGGGAAATCTCGGCTATGGCTACACCTTC	CASSRGNLGYGYTF
TRBV27	TRBJ1-1	NA	NA	TGTGCCAGCGGGTCTTGGGGTGTGGAGAACACTGAAGCTTTCTTT	CASGSWGVENTEAFF
TRBV6-1	TRBJ2-7	TRBD2	NA	TGTGCCAGCAGTGGGGGACTACAACAGGCCTACGAGCAGTACTTC	CASSGGLQQAYEQYF
TRBV9	TRBJ1-4	TRBD1	NA	TGTGCCAGCAGCCCTGGGACAGCAACTAATGAAAAACTGTTTTTT	CASSPGTATNEKLFF
TRBV7-8	TRBJ2-7	NA	NA	TGTGCCAGCAGCTTAGATGGGGGCTACGAGCAGTACTTC	CASSLDGGYEQYF
TRBV30	TRBJ1-1	NA	many	TGTGCCGCGGGACAAAGGGGGGGAACTAATGAAGCTTTCTTT	CAAGQRGGTNEAFF
TRBV18	TRBJ2-5	NA	NA	TGTGCCAGCTCACCGGTCCAGGGGGAGACCCAGTACTTC	CASSPVQGETQYF
TRBV9	TRBJ1-4	NA	NA	TGTGCCAGCAGCGTAGGTCGGGGGGCTAATGAAAAACTGTTTTTT	CASSVGRGANEKLFF
TRBV30	TRBJ2-5	NA	NA	TGTGCCTGGAGCGCCAAGATCCCCGGGATAGGGGACGATGAGACCCAGTACTTC	CAWSAKIPGIGDDETQYF